A selection of T cell receptor beta chains follows, all from one sample in a study of cytomegalovirus exposure and HLA in healthy donors. Repertoires were generated with immunoSEQ multiplex PCR, while TCRdb's copy carries only in-frame clones and drops some. The sample yields more than 110,000 clones, 70% to 90% seen once. Source material: PBMCs. These receptors all stem from a woman aged 18-29 years in good health and CMV-seropositive. Each CDR3 is given with its conserved first and last residue. The D gene is left open where the match is weak. Not every row has a clone size; where given, it reads once, few, many or a size class.

clone size	D gene	J gene	V gene	CDR3 protein	CDR3 DNA
.	.	TRBJ2-2	TRBV10-3	CAISDSRSNTGELFF	TGTGCCATCAGTGACTCGCGGTCTAACACCGGGGAGCTGTTTTTT
.	.	TRBJ1-4	TRBV15	CATGRRQTNEKLFF	TGTGCCACCGGGAGGCGGCAGACTAATGAAAAACTGTTTTTT
.	.	TRBJ1-2	TRBV10-2	CASSERGAYGYTF	TGCGCCAGCAGTGAAAGGGGTGCCTATGGCTACACCTTC
.	TRBD2	TRBJ2-2	TRBV7-9	CASSLLAGPNTGELFF	TGTGCCAGCAGCTTACTAGCGGGTCCGAACACCGGGGAGCTGTTTTTT
.	TRBD2	TRBJ2-1	TRBV10-3	CAISPASGGSNEQFF	TGTGCCATCAGTCCGGCTAGCGGGGGGAGCAATGAGCAGTTCTTC
.	.	TRBJ2-7	TRBV5-6	CASTRTGVYEQYF	TGTGCCAGCACACGGACGGGAGTCTACGAGCAGTACTTC
.	TRBD1	TRBJ1-2	TRBV6-5	CASRPATGNGYTF	TGTGCCAGCAGACCCGCGACAGGGAATGGCTACACCTTC
.	.	TRBJ2-1	TRBV30	CAWSVLRPGEYNEQFF	TGTGCCTGGAGTGTACTTCGACCAGGGGAGTACAATGAGCAGTTCTTC
.	TRBD2	TRBJ2-3	TRBV28	CASSFEEERGDTQYF	TGTGCCAGCAGTTTCGAGGAGGAGCGGGGAGATACGCAGTATTTT
.	.	TRBJ1-6	TRBV19	CASSIRGSNSPLHF	TGTGCCAGTAGTATACGGGGATCTAATTCACCCCTCCACTTT
.	.	TRBJ1-5	TRBV30	CAWSIGTGSNQPQHF	TGTGCCTGGAGTATTGGGACTGGGAGCAATCAGCCCCAGCATTTT
.	.	TRBJ2-7	TRBV7-9	CASSLLLYEQYF	TGTGCCAGCAGCTTACTTCTCTACGAGCAGTACTTC
.	.	TRBJ1-2	TRBV29-1	CSVGEGMSGYTF	TGCAGCGTTGGGGAGGGGATGAGCGGCTACACCTTC
.	.	TRBJ1-2	TRBV19	CASSIRSNYGYTF	TGTGCCAGTAGTATCCGGTCAAACTATGGCTACACCTTC
.	.	TRBJ2-3	TRBV2	CASSRGASTDTQYF	TGTGCCAGCAGTCGGGGGGCGAGCACAGATACGCAGTATTTT
.	TRBD2	TRBJ2-4	TRBV5-1	CASRPLLAGGRGAKNIQYF	TGCGCCAGCAGGCCCCTTTTAGCGGGAGGGCGTGGGGCCAAAAACATTCAGTACTTC
.	.	TRBJ1-2	TRBV13	CAGTGGYGYTF	TGTGCCGGAACAGGCGGCTATGGCTACACCTTC
.	.	TRBJ1-2	TRBV7-6	CASSPSGGDGYTF	TGTGCCAGCAGCCCCTCGGGGGGGGATGGCTACACCTTC
.	TRBD1	TRBJ2-2	TRBV7-2	CASSLGGQGNTGELFF	TGTGCCAGCAGCTTAGGTGGACAGGGGAACACCGGGGAGCTGTTTTTT
few	.	TRBJ1-1	TRBV18	CASSPNTGETEAFF	TGTGCCAGCTCACCAAATACGGGTGAGACTGAAGCTTTCTTT
.	.	TRBJ1-1	TRBV6-1	CASSLSAGTEAFF	TGTGCCAGCAGCCTCTCCGCGGGCACTGAAGCTTTCTTT
.	.	TRBJ1-2	TRBV30	CAWSVGGRAASYGYTF	TGTGCCTGGAGTGTCGGGGGAAGGGCAGCGAGCTATGGCTACACCTTC
.	.	TRBJ1-6	TRBV18	CASSRDSFSYNSPLHF	TGTGCCAGCTCACGAGACAGTTTCTCTTATAATTCACCCCTCCACTTT
.	.	TRBJ1-1	TRBV2	CASSLQGPDTEAFF	TGTGCCAGCAGTCTACAGGGTCCCGACACTGAAGCTTTCTTT
.	.	TRBJ2-7	TRBV5-1	CASSLDEDRPYEQYF	TGCGCCAGCAGCTTGGACGAGGACAGACCCTACGAGCAGTACTTC
.	TRBD1	TRBJ2-7	TRBV28	CASRRNRGYEQYF	TGTGCCAGCAGGCGTAACAGGGGCTACGAGCAGTACTTC
.	TRBD2	TRBJ2-7	TRBV6-5	CASSRGDSYEQYF	TGTGCCAGCAGTCGGGGGGATTCCTACGAGCAGTACTTC
.	.	TRBJ1-1	TRBV18	CASSPAVLNTEAFF	TGTGCCAGCTCACCAGCGGTGTTGAACACTGAAGCTTTCTTT